The TCR beta chain described here comes from a study of T cells in women clearing cervical HPV infection. In the study overall: Controls gave blood once infection was undetectable; cases at lesion identification.

Cervical HPV DNA detected by MY09/MY11 PCR, typed by dot-blot. Overall study findings and caveats: CIN3+ cases had significantly higher TCR richness than controls; evenness did not differ.

Measured with immunoSEQ multiplex PCR; TCRdb has only the in-frame clones, and not every one. In all, the sample yields approximately 40,000 clones. With respect to this clone: Its antigen is not known.

The receptor was derived from a woman aged 18 to 75 with a cervical HPV16 infection that either progressed to CIN3+ or cleared (not recorded which). Material for sequencing was blood buffy coat.

The sequenced part of the CDR3 DNA is TGTGCCAGCAGCTTAGAAAGCTACACCGGGGAG. This codes for CASSLESYTGE. The full CDR3 protein reads CASSLESYTGELFF. The genes are TRBV7-2 and TRBJ2-2; no firm D call. The read finishes 3 residues shy of the CDR3 end, and the germline J gene is used to complete it. Per germline, CDR1 SGHTA and CDR2 FQGNSA. V was cut by 1 base and J by 3 bases, with 6 bases left in between. This CDR3 has 14 residues. Full variable domain (remainder filled in from reference TRBV7-2 and TRBJ2-2): GAGVSQSPSNKVTEKGKDVELRCDPISGHTALYWYRQSLGQGLEFLIYFQGNSAPDKSGLPSDRFSAERTGGSVSTLTIQRTQQEDSAVYLCASSLESYTGELFFGEGSRLTVL.